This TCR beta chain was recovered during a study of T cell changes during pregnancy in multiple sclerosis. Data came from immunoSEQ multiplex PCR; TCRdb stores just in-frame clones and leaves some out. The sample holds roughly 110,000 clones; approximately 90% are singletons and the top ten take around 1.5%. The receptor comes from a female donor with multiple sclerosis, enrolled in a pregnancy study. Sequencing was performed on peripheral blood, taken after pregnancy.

The CDR3 nucleotides read TGTGCCAGTAGCCAGGGACACGGGGACGAGCAGTACTTC. Translating gives CASSQGHGDEQYF. The V call is TRBV19, the J call TRBJ2-7; D possibly corresponds to TRBD1 (6 bases). Between the trimmed V and J ends, which lost 6 bases and 5 bases, there was a span of 14 bases. Germline CDR1 is LNHDA and CDR2 is SQIVND (reference sequence). This CDR3 region has 13 residues.